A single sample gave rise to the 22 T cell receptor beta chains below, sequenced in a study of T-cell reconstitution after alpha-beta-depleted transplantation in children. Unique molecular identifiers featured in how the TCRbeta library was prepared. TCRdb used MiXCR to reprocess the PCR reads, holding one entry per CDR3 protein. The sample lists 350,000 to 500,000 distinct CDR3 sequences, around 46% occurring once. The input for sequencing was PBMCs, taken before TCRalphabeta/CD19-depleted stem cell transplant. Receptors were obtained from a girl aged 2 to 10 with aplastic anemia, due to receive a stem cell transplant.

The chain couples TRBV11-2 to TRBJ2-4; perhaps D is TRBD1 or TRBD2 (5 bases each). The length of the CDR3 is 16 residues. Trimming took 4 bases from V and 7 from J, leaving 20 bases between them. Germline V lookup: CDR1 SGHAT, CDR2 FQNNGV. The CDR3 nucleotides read TGTGCCAGCAGCTCGGGACCGCTCCAAGTCGGGAACATTCAGTACTTC. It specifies CASSSGPLQVGNIQYF.

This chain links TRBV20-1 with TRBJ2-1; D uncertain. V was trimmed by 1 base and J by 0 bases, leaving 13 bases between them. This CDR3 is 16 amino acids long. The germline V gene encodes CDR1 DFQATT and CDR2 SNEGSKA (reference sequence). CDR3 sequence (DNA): TGCAGTGCTAGAGTAAGGCGCTCAAGCTCCTACAATGAGCAGTTCTTC. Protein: CSARVRRSSSYNEQFF.

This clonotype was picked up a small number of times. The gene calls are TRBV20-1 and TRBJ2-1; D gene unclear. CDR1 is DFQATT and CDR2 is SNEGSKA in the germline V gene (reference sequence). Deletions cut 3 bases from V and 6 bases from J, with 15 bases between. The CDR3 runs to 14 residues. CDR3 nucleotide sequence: TGCAGTGCTAGCCAGGACCCTGGGCCCAATGAGCAGTTCTTC. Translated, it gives CSASQDPGPNEQFF.

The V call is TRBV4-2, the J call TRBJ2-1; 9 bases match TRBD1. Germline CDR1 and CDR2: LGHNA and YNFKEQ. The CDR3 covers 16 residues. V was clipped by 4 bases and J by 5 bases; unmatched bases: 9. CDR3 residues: CASSPSGTGYDNEQFF. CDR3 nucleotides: TGTGCCAGCAGCCCGTCCGGGACAGGGTATGACAATGAGCAGTTCTTC.

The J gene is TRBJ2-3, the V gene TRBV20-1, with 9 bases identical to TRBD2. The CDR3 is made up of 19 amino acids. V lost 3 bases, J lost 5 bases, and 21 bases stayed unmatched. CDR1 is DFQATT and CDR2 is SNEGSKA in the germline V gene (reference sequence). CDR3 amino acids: CSARGSGSLLAGGQDTQYF. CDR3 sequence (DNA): TGCAGTGCTAGGGGATCGGGGAGCCTTCTGGCGGGGGGGCAAGATACGCAGTATTTT.

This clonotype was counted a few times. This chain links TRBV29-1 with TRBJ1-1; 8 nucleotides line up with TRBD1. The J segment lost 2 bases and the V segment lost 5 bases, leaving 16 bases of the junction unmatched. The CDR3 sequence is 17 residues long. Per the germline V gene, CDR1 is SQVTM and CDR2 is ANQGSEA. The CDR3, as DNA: TGCAGCGTTCAACCTACCCTATACAGGGGGATAAACACTGAAGCTTTCTTT. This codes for CSVQPTLYRGINTEAFF. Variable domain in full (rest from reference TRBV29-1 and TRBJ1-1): SAVISQKPSRDICQRGTSLTIQCQVDSQVTMMFWYRQQPGQSLTLIATANQGSEATYESGFVIDKFPISRPNLTFSTLTVSNMSPEDSSIYLCSVQPTLYRGINTEAFFGQGTRLTVV.

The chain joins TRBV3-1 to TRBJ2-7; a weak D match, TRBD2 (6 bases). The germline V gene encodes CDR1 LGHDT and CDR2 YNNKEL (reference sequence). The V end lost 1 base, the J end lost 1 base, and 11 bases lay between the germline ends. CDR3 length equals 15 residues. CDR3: CASSQGPGASYEQYF. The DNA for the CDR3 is TGTGCCAGCAGCCAAGGGCCGGGAGCGTCCTACGAGCAGTACTTC.

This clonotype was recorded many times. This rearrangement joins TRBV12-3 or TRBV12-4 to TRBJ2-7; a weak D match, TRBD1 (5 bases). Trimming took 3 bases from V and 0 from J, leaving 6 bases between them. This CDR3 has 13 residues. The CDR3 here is CASSFGHSYEQYF. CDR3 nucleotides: TGTGCCAGCAGTTTCGGACACTCCTACGAGCAGTACTTC.

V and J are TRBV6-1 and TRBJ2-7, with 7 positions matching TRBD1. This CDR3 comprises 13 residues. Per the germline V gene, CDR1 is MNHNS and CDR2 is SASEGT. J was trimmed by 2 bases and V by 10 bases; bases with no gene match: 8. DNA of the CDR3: TGTGCCACCCAGAGGACAGGTACCTACGAGCAGTACTTC. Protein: CATQRTGTYEQYF.

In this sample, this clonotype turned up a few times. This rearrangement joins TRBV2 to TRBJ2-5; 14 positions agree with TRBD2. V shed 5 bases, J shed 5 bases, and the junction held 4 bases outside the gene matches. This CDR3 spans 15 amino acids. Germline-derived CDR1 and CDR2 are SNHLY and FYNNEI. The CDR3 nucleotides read TGTGCCAGCAGTTCGGGACTAGCGGGAGTGGAGACCCAGTACTTC. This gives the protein CASSSGLAGVETQYF.

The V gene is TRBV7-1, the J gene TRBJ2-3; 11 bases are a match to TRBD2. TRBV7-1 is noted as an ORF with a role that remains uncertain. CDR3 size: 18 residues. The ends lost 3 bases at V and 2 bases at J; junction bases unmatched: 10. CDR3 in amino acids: CASSSRSTSGVSTDTQYF. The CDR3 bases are TGTGCCAGCAGCTCCCGGTCGACTAGCGGGGTATCCACAGATACGCAGTATTTT.

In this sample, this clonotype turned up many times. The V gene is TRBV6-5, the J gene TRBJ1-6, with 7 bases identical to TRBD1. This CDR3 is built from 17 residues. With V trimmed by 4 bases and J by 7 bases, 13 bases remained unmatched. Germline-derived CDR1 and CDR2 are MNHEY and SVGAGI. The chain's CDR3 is CASSSPSGTVGNSPLHF. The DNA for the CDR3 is TGTGCCAGCAGTTCTCCATCCGGGACAGTGGGCAATTCACCCCTCCACTTT.

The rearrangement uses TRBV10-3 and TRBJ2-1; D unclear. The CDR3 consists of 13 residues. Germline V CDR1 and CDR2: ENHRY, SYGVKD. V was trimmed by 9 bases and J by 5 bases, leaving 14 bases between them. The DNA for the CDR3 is TGTGCCATGAGGAGTAGGTGGGACAATGAGCAGTTCTTC. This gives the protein CAMRSRWDNEQFF.

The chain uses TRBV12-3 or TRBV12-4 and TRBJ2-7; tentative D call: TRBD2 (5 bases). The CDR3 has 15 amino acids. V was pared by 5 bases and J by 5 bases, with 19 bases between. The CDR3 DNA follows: TGTGCCAGCAGTAATAGACTACCGGGATTCGACGAGCAGTACTTC. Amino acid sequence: CASSNRLPGFDEQYF.

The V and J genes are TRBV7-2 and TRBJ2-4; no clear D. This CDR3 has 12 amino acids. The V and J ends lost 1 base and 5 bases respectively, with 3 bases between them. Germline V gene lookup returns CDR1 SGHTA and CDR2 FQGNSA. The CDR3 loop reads CASSLVENIQYF. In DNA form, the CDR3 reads TGTGCCAGCAGCTTAGTTGAAAACATTCAGTACTTC.

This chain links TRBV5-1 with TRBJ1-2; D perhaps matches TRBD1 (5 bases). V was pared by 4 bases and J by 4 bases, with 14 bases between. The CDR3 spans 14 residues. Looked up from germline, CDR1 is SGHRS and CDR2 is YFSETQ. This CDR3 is CASSIGTQGYGYTF. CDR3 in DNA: TGCGCCAGCAGCATCGGGACTCAAGGCTATGGCTACACCTTC.

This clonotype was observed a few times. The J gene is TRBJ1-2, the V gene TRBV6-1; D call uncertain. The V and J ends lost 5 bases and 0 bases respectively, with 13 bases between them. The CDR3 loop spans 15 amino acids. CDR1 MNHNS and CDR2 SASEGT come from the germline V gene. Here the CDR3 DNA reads TGTGCCAGCAGTCCCCTGGTGGAGCCTAACTATGGCTACACCTTC. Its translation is CASSPLVEPNYGYTF.

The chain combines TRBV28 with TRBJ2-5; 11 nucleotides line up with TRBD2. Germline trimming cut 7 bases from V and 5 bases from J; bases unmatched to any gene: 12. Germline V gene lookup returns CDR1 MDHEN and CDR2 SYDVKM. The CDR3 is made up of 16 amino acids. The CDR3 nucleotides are TGTGCCAGCAAGGCCGCTAGCGGGAGGTACGAGGAGACCCAGTACTTC. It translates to CASKAASGRYEETQYF.

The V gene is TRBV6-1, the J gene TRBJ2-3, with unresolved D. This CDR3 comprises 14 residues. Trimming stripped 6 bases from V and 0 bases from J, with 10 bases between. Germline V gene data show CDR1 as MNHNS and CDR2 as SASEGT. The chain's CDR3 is CASSWRPSTDTQYF. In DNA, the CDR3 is TGTGCCAGCAGCTGGCGGCCTAGCACAGATACGCAGTATTTT.

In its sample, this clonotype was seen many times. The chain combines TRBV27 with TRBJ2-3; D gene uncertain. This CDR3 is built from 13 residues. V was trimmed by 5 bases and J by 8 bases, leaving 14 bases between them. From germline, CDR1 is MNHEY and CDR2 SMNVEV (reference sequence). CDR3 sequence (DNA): TGTGCCAGCAGTCCACCGGGCCCAGCTACGCAGTATTTT. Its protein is CASSPPGPATQYF.

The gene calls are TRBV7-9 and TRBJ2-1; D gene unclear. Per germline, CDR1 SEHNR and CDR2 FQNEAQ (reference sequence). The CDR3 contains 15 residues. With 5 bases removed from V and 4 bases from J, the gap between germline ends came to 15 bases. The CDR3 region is CASSPSTRYYNEQFF. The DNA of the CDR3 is TGTGCCAGCAGCCCATCAACCAGGTATTACAATGAGCAGTTCTTC.

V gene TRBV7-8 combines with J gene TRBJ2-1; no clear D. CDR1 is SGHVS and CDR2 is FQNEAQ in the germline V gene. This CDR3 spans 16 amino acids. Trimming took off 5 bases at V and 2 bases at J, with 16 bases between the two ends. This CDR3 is CASSPSYDSTYNEQFF. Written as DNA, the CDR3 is TGTGCCAGCAGCCCCTCCTACGACTCCACCTACAATGAGCAGTTCTTC.